Presented here are 31 T cell receptor beta chains from one specimen sequenced in a study of blood T cell repertoires in COVID-19. Data came from immunoSEQ multiplex PCR; TCRdb stores just in-frame clones and leaves some out. The table shows roughly 700,000 clones, with around 90% occurring only once. Sequencing used peripheral blood. The source is a woman under 30 with acute or convalescent COVID-19.

V gene TRBV7-8 combines with J gene TRBJ2-3; D call uncertain. Germline V gene sequence: CDR1 SGHVS, CDR2 FQNEAQ. V was shortened by 1 base and J by 2 bases, with 10 bases between the two germline ends. The CDR3 has 15 amino acids. CDR3 DNA sequence: TGTGCCAGCAGCTTAGAACGCGCATCCACAGATACGCAGTATTTT. The encoded protein is CASSLERASTDTQYF. The full variable domain, in which reference TRBV7-8 and TRBJ2-3 provide the parts outside the CDR3, is GAGVSQSPRYKVAKRGQDVALRCDPISGHVSLFWYQQALGQGPEFLTYFQNEAQLDKSGLPSDRFFAERPEGSVSTLKIQRTQQEDSAVYLCASSLERASTDTQYFGPGTRLTVL.

This chain connects TRBV4-3 to TRBJ2-1; 14 bases are a match to TRBD2. Looked up from germline, CDR1 is LGHNA and CDR2 is YSLEER. The CDR3 totals 19 residues. V was pared by 3 bases and J by 1 base, with 8 bases of the junction left unmatched. CDR3 nucleotide sequence: TGCGCCAGCAGCCATTGGCCCGGGACTAGCGGGGGTTCCTACAATGAGCAGTTCTTC. It translates to CASSHWPGTSGGSYNEQFF.

The genes are TRBV28 and TRBJ1-1, with 7 bases fitting TRBD1. The CDR3 has 15 amino acids. The J segment lost 0 bases and the V segment lost 3 bases, leaving 4 bases of the junction unmatched. From germline, CDR1 is MDHEN and CDR2 SYDVKM. This CDR3 is CASSFMDRLNTEAFF. CDR3 in DNA: TGTGCCAGCAGTTTCATGGACAGGTTGAACACTGAAGCTTTCTTT.

This clone appeared once. The chain has TRBV5-4 and TRBJ1-2; 8 positions match TRBD1. The junction had 13 bases not matched to a gene; V was cut back by 4 bases and J by 8 bases. The CDR3 spans 15 residues. The germline V gene encodes CDR1 SGHNT and CDR2 YYREEE (reference sequence). For the CDR3, the DNA is TGTGCCAGCAGCCTCTACGGACAGGGTCTGGAGGGCTACACCTTC. It yields the protein CASSLYGQGLEGYTF.

The chain carries TRBV9 and TRBJ1-2; 8 nucleotides agree with TRBD1. V dropped 4 bases and J dropped 8; count of bases not matched to a gene: 7. The CDR3 extends over 13 amino acids. The germline V gene has CDR1 SGDLS and CDR2 YYNGEE. The CDR3 is CASSPGDRNGYTF. For the CDR3, the DNA is TGTGCCAGCAGCCCAGGGGACAGGAACGGCTACACCTTC.

Points on this clone: The same CDR3 is also encoded by other DNA sequences in this sample. V gene TRBV30 combines with J gene TRBJ2-2; 7 nucleotides align to TRBD1. V lost 5 bases and J lost 6; bases outside the gene matches: 3. The length of the CDR3 is 12 residues. In germline, CDR1 is GTSNPN, CDR2 SVGIG (reference sequence). CDR3 sequence: CAWGQGAGELFF. DNA for the CDR3: TGTGCCTGGGGTCAGGGGGCCGGGGAGCTGTTTTTT.

The rearrangement uses TRBV5-6 and TRBJ1-2; TRBD1 matches at 7 bases. The germline V gene has CDR1 SGHDT and CDR2 YYEEEE. This CDR3 region has 12 residues. The V segment lost 3 bases and the J segment 7 bases; nucleotides outside the gene matches: 3. The CDR3 nucleotides are TGTGCCAGCAGCTCAGGGGGAGGTGGCTACACCTTC. Amino acids: CASSSGGGGYTF.

This chain uses TRBV7-3 with TRBJ2-7, with 8 bases that match TRBD2. The length of the CDR3 is 15 residues. Germline V lookup: CDR1 SGHTA, CDR2 FQGTGA. Trimming cost V 2 bases and J 4 bases; bases outside gene matches: 7. CDR3: CASSLLLADPYEQYF. The CDR3 DNA follows: TGTGCCAGCAGCTTATTACTAGCGGATCCTTACGAGCAGTACTTC.

V and J are TRBV11-2 and TRBJ2-1; TRBD1 matches at 11 bases. This CDR3 spans 15 amino acids. J was trimmed by 6 bases and V by 1 base; bases with no gene match: 2. In germline, CDR1 is SGHAT, CDR2 FQNNGV. The CDR3 sequence is CASSLGGTGGNEQFF. In DNA, the CDR3 is TGTGCCAGCAGCTTAGGCGGGACAGGGGGCAATGAGCAGTTCTTC. Filled out from reference TRBV11-2 and TRBJ2-1, the complete variable domain reads EAGVAQSPRYKIIEKRQSVAFWCNPISGHATLYWYQQILGQGPKLLIQFQNNGVVDDSQLPKDRFSAERLKGVDSTLKIQPAKLEDSAVYLCASSLGGTGGNEQFFGPGTRLTVL.

The chain couples TRBV6-5 to TRBJ1-1, with no clear D. From germline, CDR1 is MNHEY and CDR2 SVGAGI. The CDR3 consists of 13 residues. Between the trimmed V and J ends, which lost 6 bases and 1 base, there was a span of 9 bases. For the CDR3, the DNA is TGTGCCAGCAGACCAACAGCGAACACTGAAGCTTTCTTT. Amino acid sequence: CASRPTANTEAFF.

This chain joins TRBV27 and TRBJ1-2; TRBD1 matches 7 bases. In germline, CDR1 is MNHEY, CDR2 SMNVEV (reference sequence). The CDR3 loop spans 13 amino acids. Trimming at V came to 7 bases and at J to 7 bases, leaving 9 bases not matched to a gene. As DNA, the CDR3 is TGTGCCAGCACCGCCGACAGGGTGGCTGGCTACACCTTC. Translation gives CASTADRVAGYTF.

This clone has just a few counts. This chain connects TRBV6-1 to TRBJ2-6, with TRBD2 matching 9 bases. The CDR3 is 17 residues long. Germline V gene data show CDR1 as MNHNS and CDR2 as SASEGT. V shed 4 bases and J 0 bases; nucleotides not matched to a gene: 4. For the CDR3, the DNA is TGTGCCAGCAGTGTGGAAGCGGGAGGCTCTGGGGCCAACGTCCTGACTTTC. Protein sequence: CASSVEAGGSGANVLTF.

The chain recombines TRBV10-2 with TRBJ2-5; tentative D call: TRBD1 (5 bases). Germline CDR1 and CDR2: WSHSY and SAAADI. The CDR3 spans 13 residues. Deletions cut 9 bases from V and 1 base from J, with 12 bases between. The CDR3 DNA is TGCGCCAGTCAGGGCGGCTTCCAAGAGACCCAGTACTTC. The encoded protein is CASQGGFQETQYF.

This clone was seen only a few times. V gene TRBV27 combines with J gene TRBJ1-2, with D unresolved. CDR1 MNHEY and CDR2 SMNVEV come from the germline V gene (reference sequence). The V gene lost 4 bases and the J gene lost 0 bases, with 15 bases spanning the gap. This CDR3 contains 16 residues. Written as DNA, the CDR3 is TGTGCCAGCAGTTCGGTTCGACTCCTCACTAACTATGGCTACACCTTC. Protein: CASSSVRLLTNYGYTF.

This clone was seen just once. This chain joins TRBV3-1 (or the pseudogene TRBV3-2) and TRBJ1-1, with unresolved D. CDR3 length: 15 amino acids. Per the germline V gene, CDR1 is LGHDT and CDR2 is YNNKEL (reference sequence). The V gene lost 1 base and the J gene lost 0 bases, with 9 bases spanning the gap. CDR3 sequence (DNA): TGTGCCAGCAGCCAAGCCTACTCAATGAACACTGAAGCTTTCTTT. Translating gives CASSQAYSMNTEAFF.

This chain connects TRBV21-1 to TRBJ1-4; the D segment call TRBD1 is taken from the table without a DNA check. TRBV21-1 has pseudogene status. This CDR3 spans 15 amino acids. CDR3 residues: CASSRTGTGSEKLFF. In DNA, the CDR3 is TGTGCCAGCAGCAGAACCGGGACAGGATCTGAAAAACTGTTTTTT.

CDR3 protein: CSVASQSIYGYTF. For the CDR3, the DNA is TGCAGCGTTGCGTCACAGTCCATCTATGGCTACACCTTC. The gene calls are TRBV29-1 and TRBJ1-2; D gene ambiguous. This CDR3 spans 13 amino acids. Deletions cut 4 bases from V and 4 bases from J, with 13 bases between. Germline V lookup: CDR1 SQVTM, CDR2 ANQGSEA.

The V gene is TRBV27, the J gene TRBJ1-6; D not certain. The CDR3 covers 14 residues. CDR1 and CDR2 from the germline V gene are MNHEY and SMNVEV (reference sequence). The ends were cut back, 1 base at V and 8 bases at J, with 9 bases in the middle. CDR3 loop: CASSLYGYDSPLHF. Written as DNA, the CDR3 is TGTGCCAGCAGTTTATACGGGTATGATTCACCCCTCCACTTT.

The chain links TRBV6-6 to TRBJ1-3; no clear D. V was shortened by 9 bases and J by 4 bases, with 13 bases between the two germline ends. This CDR3 spans 13 amino acids. Germline CDR1 is MNHNY and CDR2 is SVGAGI (reference sequence). In nucleotides, the CDR3 is TGTGCCAGAATCGACATAGAGGGAAACACCATATATTTT. Amino acids: CARIDIEGNTIYF.

The chain has TRBV12-5 and TRBJ2-7; D gene uncertain. CDR1 is LGHNT, CDR2 FRNRAP, per germline. V was pared by 1 base and J by 0 bases, with 10 bases between. This CDR3 is built from 15 residues. DNA of the CDR3: TGTGCTAGTGGTTTGGCGACAATTAGCTCCTACGAGCAGTACTTC. Amino acids: CASGLATISSYEQYF.

Here the CDR3 DNA reads TGTGCCAGCAGCGAACCGGAGGTTGAGGCTGGAAACACCATATATTTT. The encoded protein is CASSEPEVEAGNTIYF. V and J are TRBV7-9 and TRBJ1-3, with D unclear. The V and J ends lost 5 bases and 2 bases respectively, with 16 bases between them. Per the germline V gene, CDR1 is SEHNR and CDR2 is FQNEAQ (reference sequence). This CDR3 has 16 residues.

V is TRBV12-3 or TRBV12-4 and J is TRBJ1-2; 7 positions agree with TRBD1. The CDR3 totals 11 residues. V trimming: 6 bases; J trimming: 7 bases; junction bases outside the gene matches: 2. CDR3 loop: CASRYRGGYTF. CDR3 nucleotide sequence: TGTGCCAGCAGGTACAGGGGTGGCTACACCTTC.

CDR3 region: CSVCNRISTGANVLTF. The CDR3 nucleotides read TGCAGCGTTTGCAACAGGATTTCAACTGGGGCCAACGTCCTGACTTTC. The gene calls are TRBV29-1 and TRBJ2-6; TRBD1 is a possible D gene (5 bases). Germline CDR1 reads SQVTM; CDR2 reads ANQGSEA. The V end lost 5 bases, the J end lost 2 bases, and 16 bases lay between the germline ends. The CDR3 length is 16 residues.

This chain links TRBV7-9 with TRBJ1-1; 11 bases are a match to TRBD1. Germline V gene sequence: CDR1 SEHNR, CDR2 FQNEAQ (reference sequence). The CDR3 sequence is 18 residues long. J lost 4 bases, V lost 6 bases, and 16 bases had no gene match. DNA of the CDR3: TGTGCCAGCAGAAAGACCGGGACAGGGGGTCTCTCGGGCACTGAAGCTTTCTTT. It specifies CASRKTGTGGLSGTEAFF. The full variable domain, with the rest looked up from reference TRBV7-9 and TRBJ1-1, is DTGVSQNPRHKITKRGQNVTFRCDPISEHNRLYWYRQTLGQGPEFLTYFQNEAQLEKSRLLSDRFSAERPKGSFSTLEIQRTEQGDSAMYLCASRKTGTGGLSGTEAFFGQGTRLTVV.

The rearrangement links TRBV19 to TRBJ1-5; D is undetermined. V was cut by 7 bases and J by 1 base, with 8 bases left in between. The CDR3 totals 13 residues. Per germline, CDR1 LNHDA and CDR2 SQIVND (reference sequence). DNA for the CDR3: TGTGCCAGTATTGGGCCGAGCAATCAGCCCCAGCATTTT. This sequence encodes CASIGPSNQPQHF.

V usage is TRBV18 and J usage is TRBJ2-2, with a tentative D call TRBD2 (5 bases). There are 16 residues in the CDR3. Between the trimmed V and J ends, which lost 6 bases and 1 base, there was a span of 15 bases. Germline lookup yields CDR1 KGHSH and CDR2 LQKENI. DNA of the CDR3: TGTGCCAGCTCCCCGCGGGCTCAAGGGAACACCGGGGAGCTGTTTTTT. Its translation: CASSPRAQGNTGELFF.

This chain connects TRBV7-3 to TRBJ2-5; 7 positions match TRBD2. The CDR3 consists of 15 residues. The germline V gene encodes CDR1 SGHTA and CDR2 FQGTGA. V trimming: 5 bases; J trimming: 2 bases; junction bases outside the gene matches: 8. CDR3 coding DNA: TGTGCCAGCAGCCTTTTAGCGGGCCCGCAAGAGACCCAGTACTTC. It is translated as CASSLLAGPQETQYF.

The chain carries TRBV6-2 or TRBV6-3 and TRBJ1-2; a possible D gene is TRBD1 (6 bases). V lost 5 bases and J lost 3, with 10 bases in between. Per the germline V gene, CDR1 is MNHEY and CDR2 is SVGEGT. The CDR3 has 13 residues. The CDR3 coding sequence is TGTGCCAGCAGTAAACACAGGGACTATGGCTACACCTTC. Protein product: CASSKHRDYGYTF.

V usage is TRBV5-1 and J usage is TRBJ1-5; 9 bases align to TRBD1. CDR1 is SGHRS, CDR2 YFSETQ, per germline. V lost 4 bases, J lost 6 bases, and 5 bases stayed unmatched. The CDR3 sequence is 14 residues long. The CDR3 region is CASSLQGAGQPQHF. The CDR3 nucleotides are TGCGCCAGCAGCCTACAGGGGGCAGGTCAGCCCCAGCATTTT.

The rearrangement links TRBV5-1 to TRBJ1-1; the D gene is possibly TRBD1 (6 bases). With 4 bases removed from V and 9 bases from J, the gap between germline ends came to 10 bases. Germline assignment: CDR1 SGHRS and CDR2 YFSETQ. CDR3 length: 11 residues. CDR3 in amino acids: CASSIGQKAFF. The CDR3 region has the DNA TGCGCCAGCAGCATTGGACAGAAAGCTTTCTTT.

J is TRBJ1-2 and V is TRBV29-1, with 7 bases fitting TRBD1. The CDR3 totals 14 residues. In germline, CDR1 is SQVTM, CDR2 ANQGSEA. J gave up 2 bases and V 5 bases, and 8 bases lay outside the gene matches. The CDR3 DNA follows: TGCAGCGTTTATAAGGGGGCGTTCAACTATGGCTACACCTTC. This sequence encodes CSVYKGAFNYGYTF.